This TCR beta chain was identified during a study of T cells in Graves' hyperthyroidism and ophthalmopathy. RNA transcripts provided the source from which TCR beta CDR3 regions were amplified. An initial round of RT-PCR targeting the TCR CDR3 relied on the HTBI primer set. TCRdb processed the multiplex PCR reads anew with MiXCR; each CDR3 protein has one entry. The data show about 350,000 distinct CDR3 sequences, around 13% seen once. Unmatched junction bases numbered 2, after V lost 9 bases and J lost 5 bases. The CDR3 sequence is 13 residues long. CDR1 SGHRS and CDR2 YFSETQ come from the germline V gene.

The clonotype was recovered from a woman in her 30s with Graves' hyperthyroidism. Sequencing was done on a sample of blood. The chain combines TRBV5-1 with TRBJ2-5, with 15 bases lining up with TRBD2. CDR3 in amino acids: CATGLAGGETQYF. The CDR3 coding sequence is TGCGCCACCGGACTAGCGGGAGGGGAGACCCAGTACTTC.